The 8 T cell receptor beta chains presented below share a single source sample, sequenced in a study of blood T cell repertoires in COVID-19. TCRdb's copy holds only in-frame clones and misses some; the assay was immunoSEQ multiplex PCR. Of 90,000 to 120,000 clones listed, approximately 89% were seen once; the top ten hold about 0.89%. The sequenced sample consisted of peripheral blood. Receptor source: a man aged 55 to 70 with acute or convalescent COVID-19.

The chain joins TRBV2 to TRBJ2-1; no reliable D call. This CDR3 has 14 residues. The germline V and J ends were trimmed by 4 bases and 0 bases, with 7 bases remaining between them. CDR1 and CDR2 (germline): SNHLY, FYNNEI. For the CDR3, the DNA is TGTGCCAGCAGTGCGAGGAGCTCCTACAATGAGCAGTTCTTC. Residues: CASSARSSYNEQFF.

The rearrangement links TRBV24-1 to TRBJ2-1; 12 positions agree with TRBD2. In germline, CDR1 is KGHDR, CDR2 SFDVKD. The CDR3 length is 19 residues. Germline trimming cut 4 bases from V and 6 bases from J; bases unmatched to any gene: 15. CDR3 sequence: CATSDPLSGLAGASNEQFF. The CDR3 coding sequence is TGTGCCACCAGTGACCCATTATCGGGACTAGCGGGTGCTAGCAATGAGCAGTTCTTC.

The count of this clone is one. This chain connects TRBV6-4 to TRBJ2-2; no clear D. V was trimmed by 5 bases and J by 4 bases, leaving 8 bases between them. This CDR3 is 13 amino acids long. The germline V gene has CDR1 MRHNA and CDR2 SNTAGT. The CDR3 DNA reads as TGTGCCAGCAGTACCCCAGGCACCGGGGAGCTGTTTTTT. This gives the protein CASSTPGTGELFF.

This rearrangement joins TRBV18 to TRBJ1-1, with a tentative D call TRBD1 (6 bases). Between the trimmed V and J ends, which lost 1 base and 6 bases, there was a span of 24 bases. This CDR3 is 18 amino acids long. In germline, CDR1 is KGHSH, CDR2 LQKENI. In DNA, the CDR3 is TGTGCCAGCTCACCACTTGTGGCAGGGGCGGCCGGTCAGGCTGAAGCTTTCTTT. Its protein product is CASSPLVAGAAGQAEAFF.

The chain joins TRBV5-5 to TRBJ2-3, with 12 nucleotides matching TRBD2. V lost 0 bases, J lost 6 bases, and 2 bases stayed unmatched. The CDR3 covers 15 residues. Germline V lookup: CDR1 SGHKS, CDR2 YYEKEE (reference sequence). This chain's CDR3 is CASSLALAGGDTQYF. Written as DNA, the CDR3 is TGTGCCAGCAGCTTGGCGCTAGCGGGAGGGGATACGCAGTATTTT.

The DNA for the CDR3 is TGTGCCAGCAGCTCCTACACTAGCGGGAGCTCCTACGAGCAGTACGTC. This codes for CASSSYTSGSSYEQYV. J is TRBJ2-7 and V is TRBV11-2; 11 nucleotides agree with TRBD2. Per germline, CDR1 SGHAT and CDR2 FQNNGV. The CDR3 runs 16 residues. Losses at the gene ends were 4 bases for V and 0 bases for J; bases not matched to a gene: 5.

This sequence joins TRBV6-4 and TRBJ2-1; possibly TRBD1 for D (5 bases). Between the trimmed V and J ends, which lost 5 bases and 2 bases, there was a span of 7 bases. The germline gives CDR1 MRHNA, CDR2 SNTAGT. The CDR3 consists of 13 residues. Here the CDR3 reads CASSLGPYNEQFF. CDR3 bases: TGTGCCAGCAGTCTGGGGCCCTACAATGAGCAGTTCTTC.

The chain is built from TRBV18 and TRBJ1-6, with unresolved D. The germline gives CDR1 KGHSH, CDR2 LQKENI. Trimming left V 1 base short and J 3 bases short, with 7 bases between. CDR3 length: 15 residues. For the CDR3, the DNA is TGTGCCAGCTCACCACAGGGAGACTATAATTCACCCCTCCACTTT. It yields the protein CASSPQGDYNSPLHF.